Below, 26 T cell receptor beta chains from the same sample are listed, as sequenced in a study of blood T cell repertoires in COVID-19. Clones were read by immunoSEQ multiplex PCR, and TCRdb kept only the in-frame ones, dropping some. The sample lists fewer than 200,000 clones; just over 90% were seen once. Sequenced sample: peripheral blood. The receptors stem from a man between 18 and 29 years old with COVID-19, enrolled during active disease.

The genes are TRBV7-9 and TRBJ2-1, with D possibly being TRBD2 (6 bases). V dropped 3 bases and J dropped 7 bases, with 7 bases sitting between them. Per the germline V gene, CDR1 is SEHNR and CDR2 is FQNEAQ (reference sequence). The length of the CDR3 is 12 residues. CDR3 bases: TGTGCCAGCAGCTTTCGGGGGAATGAGCAGTTCTTC. It encodes CASSFRGNEQFF. The full variable domain, in which reference TRBV7-9 and TRBJ2-1 provide the parts outside the CDR3, is DTGVSQNPRHKITKRGQNVTFRCDPISEHNRLYWYRQTLGQGPEFLTYFQNEAQLEKSRLLSDRFSAERPKGSFSTLEIQRTEQGDSAMYLCASSFRGNEQFFGPGTRLTVL.

V usage is TRBV2 and J usage is TRBJ2-1; 7 nucleotides match TRBD2. This CDR3 contains 15 residues. V lost 2 bases and J lost 8; bases outside the gene matches: 9. Germline CDR1 is SNHLY and CDR2 is FYNNEI. CDR3 amino acids: CASSESQAAGDEQFF. The CDR3 DNA is TGTGCCAGCAGTGAATCCCAGGCGGCGGGAGATGAGCAGTTCTTC.

This clone was seen more than once but under ten times. The chain links TRBV7-9 to TRBJ1-1; D unclear. CDR1 is SEHNR and CDR2 is FQNEAQ in the germline V gene (reference sequence). V was trimmed by 5 bases and J by 5 bases, leaving 9 bases between them. The CDR3 covers 12 residues. CDR3 protein: CASSVPGTEAFF. CDR3 DNA sequence: TGTGCCAGCAGCGTACCGGGGACTGAAGCTTTCTTT.

This rearrangement joins TRBV9 to TRBJ2-3; possible D gene TRBD2, 6 bases. Per germline, CDR1 SGDLS and CDR2 YYNGEE. This CDR3 spans 16 amino acids. The V and J ends lost 1 base and 2 bases respectively, with 14 bases between them. CDR3 sequence reads: CASSVSLASLTDTQYF. As DNA, the CDR3 is TGTGCCAGCAGCGTATCGCTAGCGTCCCTCACAGATACGCAGTATTTT.

The chain uses TRBV5-1 and TRBJ1-1; D gene unclear. The germline CDR1 and CDR2 sequences are SGHRS and YFSETQ. Between the trimmed V and J ends, which lost 5 bases and 4 bases, there was a span of 9 bases. This CDR3 region has 12 residues. This CDR3 reads CASSLGSTEAFF. DNA for the CDR3: TGCGCCAGCAGTCTGGGGAGCACTGAAGCTTTCTTT.

V and J are TRBV11-3 and TRBJ1-1; D may be TRBD1 (5 bases). The germline CDR1 and CDR2 sequences are SGHNT and YENEEA. V dropped 4 bases and J dropped 0 bases, with 21 bases sitting between them. This CDR3 is 18 amino acids long. CDR3 nucleotides: TGTGCCAGCAGCTCGCCCCTTATCACGGGGGGGGTGAACACTGAAGCTTTCTTT. Protein: CASSSPLITGGVNTEAFF.

This chain links TRBV4-1 with TRBJ2-3; 7 bases are shared with TRBD1. The germline V gene has CDR1 MGHRA and CDR2 YSYEKL. The CDR3 extends over 15 amino acids. V was clipped by 4 bases and J by 3 bases; unmatched bases: 7. CDR3 in DNA: TGCGCCAGCAGCCGCCAACAGGGGACGACAGATACGCAGTATTTT. It is translated as CASSRQQGTTDTQYF.

The V gene is TRBV20-1, the J gene TRBJ1-1; D remains unclear. The CDR3 is made up of 11 amino acids. The V end lost 6 bases, the J end lost 0 bases, and 5 bases lay between the germline ends. Germline CDR1 DFQATT, CDR2 SNEGSKA (reference sequence). The CDR3 spells CSATVNTEAFF. The DNA for the CDR3 is TGCAGTGCCACAGTGAACACTGAAGCTTTCTTT.

The rearrangement uses TRBV28 and TRBJ1-5, with D perhaps TRBD1 (6 bases). V was cut by 6 bases and J by 0 bases, with 12 bases left in between. There are 15 residues in the CDR3. Looked up from germline, CDR1 is MDHEN and CDR2 is SYDVKM. Here the CDR3 reads CASRWDNYSNQPQHF. As DNA, the CDR3 is TGTGCCAGCAGGTGGGACAACTATAGCAATCAGCCCCAGCATTTT.

The V gene is TRBV5-6, the J gene TRBJ1-5, with 7 bases identical to TRBD1. Per the germline V gene, CDR1 is SGHDT and CDR2 is YYEEEE. V trimming: 4 bases; J trimming: 0 bases; junction bases outside the gene matches: 1. The CDR3 is 14 amino acids. The DNA of the CDR3 is TGTGCCAGCAGCCAGGGGGATAGCAATCAGCCCCAGCATTTT. The encoded protein is CASSQGDSNQPQHF. Full variable domain (rest looked up from reference TRBV5-6 and TRBJ1-5): DAGVTQSPTHLIKTRGQQVTLRCSPKSGHDTVSWYQQALGQGPQFIFQYYEEEERQRGNFPDRFSGHQFPNYSSELNVNALLLGDSALYLCASSQGDSNQPQHFGDGTRLSIL.

The chain recombines TRBV9 with TRBJ2-3; 11 bases agree with TRBD2. The CDR3 length is 16 residues. Germline V gene data show CDR1 as SGDLS and CDR2 as YYNGEE. J gave up 5 bases and V 3 bases, and 8 bases lay outside the gene matches. The CDR3 reads CASSGVSGRVQDTQYF. CDR3 DNA: TGTGCCAGCAGCGGTGTTAGCGGGAGGGTGCAAGATACGCAGTATTTT.

The chain links TRBV3-1 (or the pseudogene TRBV3-2) to TRBJ1-2; D perhaps matches TRBD1 (6 bases). There are 16 residues in the CDR3. V was pared by 0 bases and J by 3 bases, with 14 bases between. From germline, CDR1 is LGHDT and CDR2 YNNKEL (reference sequence). The CDR3 is CASSQDGDTQDYGYTF. DNA for the CDR3: TGTGCCAGCAGCCAAGATGGGGACACCCAAGACTATGGCTACACCTTC.

The rearrangement links TRBV18 to TRBJ2-5; D is possibly TRBD1 (5 bases). The CDR3 contains 14 residues. With 3 bases removed from V and 2 bases from J, the gap between germline ends came to 10 bases. Germline lookup yields CDR1 KGHSH and CDR2 LQKENI. The DNA for the CDR3 is TGTGCCAGCTCACCGTTAGGGGTACAAGAGACCCAGTACTTC. Translated: CASSPLGVQETQYF.

The chain carries TRBV6-2 or TRBV6-3 and TRBJ2-7; D may be TRBD1 (6 bases). Germline CDR1 reads MNHEY; CDR2 reads SVGEGT. V lost 6 bases and J lost 0, with 21 bases in between. The CDR3 runs to 17 residues. CDR3 residues: CASSPGNTGFSSYEQYF. The CDR3, as DNA: TGTGCCAGCAGCCCCGGAAACACAGGGTTCAGCTCCTACGAGCAGTACTTC.

The chain has TRBV7-9 and TRBJ2-1; TRBD1 matches 7 bases. CDR3 size: 15 residues. Per the germline V gene, CDR1 is SEHNR and CDR2 is FQNEAQ (reference sequence). Trimming took 3 bases from V and 3 from J; bases not matched to a gene: 5. This CDR3 is CASSFRGGGYNEQFF. CDR3 DNA sequence: TGTGCCAGCAGCTTCCGAGGGGGCGGCTACAATGAGCAGTTCTTC.

The chain has TRBV7-2 and TRBJ2-1, with TRBD1 identical over 7 bases. J lost 7 bases, V lost 2 bases, and 8 bases had no gene match. CDR1 SGHTA and CDR2 FQGNSA come from the germline V gene. The CDR3 covers 15 residues. For the CDR3, the DNA is TGTGCCAGCAGCTTACAGGGGGTTCAGGGGAATGAGCAGTTCTTC. It yields the protein CASSLQGVQGNEQFF. The full variable domain, in which reference TRBV7-2 and TRBJ2-1 provide the parts outside the CDR3, is GAGVSQSPSNKVTEKGKDVELRCDPISGHTALYWYRQSLGQGLEFLIYFQGNSAPDKSGLPSDRFSAERTGGSVSTLTIQRTQQEDSAVYLCASSLQGVQGNEQFFGPGTRLTVL.

V is TRBV15 and J is TRBJ2-1; D remains unclear. This CDR3 spans 12 amino acids. Germline V CDR1 and CDR2: LNHNV, YYDKDF (reference sequence). The V gene lost 3 bases and the J gene lost 10 bases, with 10 bases spanning the gap. CDR3 loop: CATSRVKREQFF. Written as DNA, the CDR3 is TGTGCCACCAGCAGGGTCAAGAGAGAGCAGTTCTTC.

This chain joins TRBV27 and TRBJ2-2, with TRBD2 matching 10 bases. The CDR3 covers 16 residues. The germline V gene has CDR1 MNHEY and CDR2 SMNVEV (reference sequence). Trimming at V came to 6 bases and at J to 6 bases, leaving 10 bases not matched to a gene. CDR3 coding DNA: TGTGCCAGCAGGATAACACGACTAGCGGGTGCCGGGGAGCTGTTTTTT. Its protein is CASRITRLAGAGELFF.

J is TRBJ2-1 and V is TRBV18; the D is unclear. Germline CDR1 reads KGHSH; CDR2 reads LQKENI. V dropped 2 bases and J dropped 5 bases, with 10 bases sitting between them. This CDR3 spans 14 amino acids. The CDR3 loop is CASSPLLQNNEQFF. The CDR3 region has the DNA TGTGCCAGCTCACCATTGTTGCAGAACAATGAGCAGTTCTTC.

The chain has TRBV7-3 and TRBJ1-2; D is perhaps TRBD1 (5 bases). The CDR3 spans 14 residues. CDR1 is SGHTA, CDR2 FQGTGA, per germline. V shed 0 bases and J shed 6 bases, with 11 bases lying between them. In nucleotides, the CDR3 is TGTGCCAGCAGCTTAACGGCGCAGGGTCATGGCTACACCTTC. Protein product: CASSLTAQGHGYTF.

To note about this clone: At one end the junction does not follow the germline gene, possibly because of a read error. The CDR3 loop is CASSQTGGGQPQHF. DNA for the CDR3: TGTGCGAGTAGCCAGACAGGGGGCGGTCAGCCCCAGCATTTT. The rearrangement joins TRBV19 to TRBJ1-5, with TRBD1 matching over 10 bases. Germline V gene sequence: CDR1 LNHDA, CDR2 SQIVND (reference sequence). The CDR3 covers 14 residues.

The chain uses TRBV2 and TRBJ1-6; the D is unclear. Germline lookup yields CDR1 SNHLY and CDR2 FYNNEI. The length of the CDR3 is 14 residues. V was trimmed by 6 bases and J by 5 bases, leaving 11 bases between them. The CDR3 DNA follows: TGTGCCAGCAGACCCCGCGTGAATAATTCACCCCTCCACTTT. This sequence encodes CASRPRVNNSPLHF.

This chain links TRBV28 with TRBJ2-7, with unresolved D. Per the germline V gene, CDR1 is MDHEN and CDR2 is SYDVKM. The CDR3 sequence is 14 residues long. Trimming removed 2 bases at V and 2 bases at J, with 10 bases between. CDR3 protein: CASSLDFPPYEQYF. The DNA for the CDR3 is TGTGCCAGCAGTTTAGACTTCCCACCCTACGAGCAGTACTTC.

The V and J genes are TRBV28 and TRBJ2-3; D possibly corresponds to TRBD2 (6 bases). Per the germline V gene, CDR1 is MDHEN and CDR2 is SYDVKM. The V end was cut by 3 bases, the J end by 5 bases, with 18 bases between. The CDR3 is 16 residues long. CDR3 coding DNA: TGTGCCAGCAGTTTCCCTCCGGGAGTGCCGGGAGATACGCAGTATTTT. This translates into CASSFPPGVPGDTQYF.

The V gene is TRBV4-1, the J gene TRBJ2-1; 10 nucleotides line up with TRBD2. Germline loops: CDR1 MGHRA, CDR2 YSYEKL. The length of the CDR3 is 16 residues. The ends lost 2 bases at V and 8 bases at J; junction bases unmatched: 9. The CDR3 loop reads CASSQTGLAIRDEQFF. CDR3 coding DNA: TGCGCCAGCAGCCAAACGGGACTAGCGATCCGGGATGAGCAGTTCTTC.

This clone was seen just once. The chain carries TRBV11-2 and TRBJ2-3; TRBD1 matches 7 bases. The CDR3 runs to 15 residues. V was clipped by 5 bases and J by 2 bases; unmatched bases: 7. CDR1 and CDR2 (germline): SGHAT, FQNNGV. The CDR3 loop reads CASSPRQGPTDTQYF. CDR3 nucleotides: TGTGCCAGCAGCCCTCGACAGGGCCCCACAGATACGCAGTATTTT.